This T cell receptor beta chain stems from a study of response to subunit inactivated influenza vaccine. Findings and limits, study-wide: Authors proposed each seasonal influenza vaccination draws in few new T cells.

A few counts support this clonotype. Its antigen is unidentified. TCRdb passed the RT-PCR reads through MiXCR, listing each CDR3 protein once. This table has 630,000 or so distinct CDR3 sequences, approximately 14% appearing once. V trimming: 7 bases; J trimming: 6 bases; junction bases outside the gene matches: 12. The CDR3 extends over 16 amino acids. The germline gives CDR1 SQVTM, CDR2 ANQGSEA. The material was PBMCs from blood, obtained 11 to 12 days after vaccination. The chain couples TRBV29-1 to TRBJ2-2, with TRBD2 matching over 12 bases. The sequence derives from a man between 45 and 60 years old who received an inactivated influenza vaccine. CDR3 amino acids: CSAARSSGRASGELFF. Written as DNA, the CDR3 is TGCAGCGCCGCACGCTCTAGCGGGAGGGCCTCCGGGGAGCTGTTTTTT.